The clone carrying this T cell receptor (beta chain) was picked up a small number of times. The CDR3 length is 12 residues. The ends lost 5 bases at V and 6 bases at J; junction bases unmatched: 3. Germline V gene sequence: CDR1 SEHNR, CDR2 FQNEAQ (reference sequence). The data originate from a study of identical twins. Via MiXCR, TCRdb re-called the 5' RACE reads, giving one row per CDR3 protein. The repertoire holds hundreds of thousands of distinct CDR3 sequences, about a fifth seen once, with around 0.47% in the top ten. The sample was also linked to a second study, of yellow fever vaccine responses in identical twins.

This receptor was identified in a woman aged 18-29 years in good health. The chain combines TRBV7-9 with TRBJ1-1; 7 bases agree with TRBD1. The sequenced sample consisted of CD4+ T cells sorted from blood. DNA for the CDR3: TGTGCCAGCAGCGAGGGACAGCCTGAAGCTTTCTTT. Its translation: CASSEGQPEAFF.